The sequence of this T cell receptor beta chain was determined in a study of CD8 T cells in Susac syndrome. The RNA, about 0.45 to 1 ug, was put through reverse transcription using random hexamers. TCRdb processed the immunoSEQ multiplex PCR reads anew with MiXCR; each CDR3 protein has one entry. Of roughly 180,000 distinct CDR3 sequences in the sample, less than 95% were seen once. The TEMRA cells underwent FACS enrichment, while the CD8+ and CD4+ T cells underwent negative isolation. What was sequenced was CD4+ T cells from PBMCs. The source of this sequence is a human donor in good health.

CDR3 coding DNA: TGTGCCAGCAGTTACGACCTGGGGGTCTACGAGCAGTACTTC. Residues: CASSYDLGVYEQYF. This chain connects TRBV6-2 or TRBV6-3 to TRBJ2-7; D assignment may be TRBD1 or TRBD2 (5 bases each). The germline V gene encodes CDR1 MNHEY and CDR2 SVGEGT. V lost 2 bases and J 3 bases, leaving 11 bases between the germline ends. This CDR3 contains 14 residues.